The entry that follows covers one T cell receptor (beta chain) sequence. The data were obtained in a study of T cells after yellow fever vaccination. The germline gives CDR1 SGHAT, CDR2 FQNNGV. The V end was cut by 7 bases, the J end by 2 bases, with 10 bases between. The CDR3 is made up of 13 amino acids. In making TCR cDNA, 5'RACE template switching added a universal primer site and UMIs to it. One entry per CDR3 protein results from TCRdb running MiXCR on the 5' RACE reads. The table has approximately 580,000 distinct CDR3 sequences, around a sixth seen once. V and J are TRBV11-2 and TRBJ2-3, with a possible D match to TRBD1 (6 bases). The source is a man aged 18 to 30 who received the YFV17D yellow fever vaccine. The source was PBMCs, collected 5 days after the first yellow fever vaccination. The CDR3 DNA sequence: TGTGCCAGCAACAGGGTATTCACAGATACGCAGTATTTT. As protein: CASNRVFTDTQYF.